This T cell receptor (beta chain) was recorded in a study of shared clonotypes between healthy human individuals. Comments on this clone: Its antigen is currently unknown.

Study findings and constraints: Sequencing depth was predicted to influence how clonotypes are shared among donors.

Genomic DNA (from each subset) was split evenly across several immunoSEQ plates. Unsorted PBMC DNA went through sequencing on ten immunoSEQ deep assay plates. Profiling relied on immunoSEQ multiplex PCR, and the TCRdb table lists in-frame clones only, not all of them. The sample lists about 460,000 clones, approximately 71% seen once, with around 12% in the top ten. The germline V gene has CDR1 MDHEN and CDR2 SYDVKM. The V end lost 6 bases, the J end lost 3 bases, and 12 bases lay between the germline ends. The CDR3 has 14 residues. Healthy adults negative for HIV, lacking recent acute infections or vaccinations, served as donors.

The sample consisted of PBMCs. This chain connects TRBV28 to TRBJ1-3; D might be TRBD1 (5 bases). The clonotype originates from a woman between 35 and 50 years old in good health. Some clones in this sample may be carry-over from other donors' samples. CDR3 nucleotide sequence: TGTGCCAGCAGAACCCAGGGTTATGGAAACACCATATATTTT. As protein: CASRTQGYGNTIYF.